This T cell receptor (beta chain) was obtained from a study of T cells in Graves' hyperthyroidism and ophthalmopathy. The V end lost 10 bases, the J end lost 0 bases, and 13 bases lay between the germline ends. The CDR3 is 15 amino acids. RNA transcripts were the template for amplifying TCR beta CDR3 regions. RT-PCR in the first round (using the HTBI primer set) targeted the TCR CDR3. Via MiXCR, TCRdb re-called the multiplex PCR reads, giving one row per CDR3 protein. The sample yields some 550,000 distinct CDR3 sequences, more than 15% seen once. This clonotype has a handful of counts. The antigen is not known. The study, taken as a whole, reports: It was a median 6.5 months before onset that the model predicted ophthalmopathy.

J is TRBJ1-6 and V is TRBV12-3 or TRBV12-4; D remains unclear. This receptor was taken from a woman aged 40-49 years with Graves' ophthalmopathy. Sequenced input: blood. CDR3 DNA sequence: TGTGCCACCAAGACGGGTTCCTCCTATAATTCACCCCTCCACTTT. As protein: CATKTGSSYNSPLHF.